This T cell receptor (beta chain) was found in a study of Graves' ophthalmopathy and Graves' hyperthyroidism. Amplification of TCR beta CDR3 regions used RNA transcripts. HTBI primers primed a first-round RT-PCR, and a second-round multiplex PCR followed. TCRdb re-analysed the multiplex PCR reads in MiXCR, keeping a single row per CDR3 protein. Of over a million distinct CDR3 sequences listed, less than 45% are singletons. Patients were diagnosed from clinical symptoms, serum thyroxine, TRAb, thyroid ultrasound and orbital computed tomography. Germline V gene data show CDR1 as SQVTM and CDR2 as ANQGSEA. There are 15 residues in the CDR3. Trimming cost V 4 bases and J 0 bases, with 15 bases left between them. This clonotype appeared once.

Sequencing was carried out using peripheral blood or thyroid tissue (not recorded which). V is TRBV29-1 and J is TRBJ1-1, with D tentatively TRBD1 (5 bases). The TCR sequence derives from an adult man with Graves' hyperthyroidism. CDR3 DNA: TGCAGCGTTGTCGGGGGGTCCTTCATGAACACTGAAGCTTTCTTT. Translation gives CSVVGGSFMNTEAFF. The full variable domain, rest sourced from reference TRBV29-1 and TRBJ1-1, is SAVISQKPSRDICQRGTSLTIQCQVDSQVTMMFWYRQQPGQSLTLIATANQGSEATYESGFVIDKFPISRPNLTFSTLTVSNMSPEDSSIYLCSVVGGSFMNTEAFFGQGTRLTVV.